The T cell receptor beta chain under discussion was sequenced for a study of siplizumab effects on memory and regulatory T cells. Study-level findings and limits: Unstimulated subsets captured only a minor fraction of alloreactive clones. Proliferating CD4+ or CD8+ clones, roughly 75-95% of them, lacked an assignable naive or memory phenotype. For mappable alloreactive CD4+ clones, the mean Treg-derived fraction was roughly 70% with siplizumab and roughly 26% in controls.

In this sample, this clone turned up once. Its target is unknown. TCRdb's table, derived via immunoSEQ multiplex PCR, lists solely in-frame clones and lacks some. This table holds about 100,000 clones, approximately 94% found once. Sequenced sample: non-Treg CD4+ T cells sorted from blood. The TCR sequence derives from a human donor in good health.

The CDR3, as DNA: TGTGCCAGCACCAAATACAGGGGTCAGTCCTACGAGCAGTACTTC. Translating gives CASTKYRGQSYEQYF. The V and J genes are TRBV6-6 and TRBJ2-7, with 7 positions matching TRBD1. Trimming cost V 7 bases and J 1 base; bases outside gene matches: 10. Germline-derived CDR1 and CDR2 are MNHNY and SVGAGI (reference sequence). The CDR3 spans 15 residues.